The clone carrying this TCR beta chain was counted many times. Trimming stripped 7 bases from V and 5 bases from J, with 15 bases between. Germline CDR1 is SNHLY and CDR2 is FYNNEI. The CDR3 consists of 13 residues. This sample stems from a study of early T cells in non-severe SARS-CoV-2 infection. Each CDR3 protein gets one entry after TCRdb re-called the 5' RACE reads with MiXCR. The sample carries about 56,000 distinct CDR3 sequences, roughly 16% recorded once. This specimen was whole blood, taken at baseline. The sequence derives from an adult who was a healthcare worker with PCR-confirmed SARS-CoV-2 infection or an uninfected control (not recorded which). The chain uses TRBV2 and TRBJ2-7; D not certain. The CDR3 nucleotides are TGTGCCAGCAAGGCCCGCGGTGGGGACGAGCAGTACTTC. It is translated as CASKARGGDEQYF.